The 26 T cell receptor beta chains given below trace back to one sample, sequenced in a study of T cell changes during pregnancy in multiple sclerosis. This table comes from immunoSEQ multiplex PCR, and its TCRdb copy is limited to in-frame clones, with some not included. The data contain 60,000 to 75,000 clones, 80% to 95% of them singletons. The sample consisted of peripheral blood, taken in the second trimester of pregnancy. These receptors all stem from a female donor with multiple sclerosis, enrolled in a pregnancy study.

The chain is built from TRBV13 and TRBJ2-7; TRBD2 aligns across 8 bases. The CDR3 runs to 16 residues. Germline lookup yields CDR1 PRHDT and CDR2 FYEKMQ (reference sequence). The V segment lost 3 bases and the J segment 3 bases; nucleotides outside the gene matches: 10. CDR3 in amino acids: CASSLGGGGRIYEQYF. DNA for the CDR3: TGTGCCAGCAGCTTGGGGGGAGGCGGGAGGATCTACGAGCAGTACTTC.

This chain connects TRBV10-3 to TRBJ1-1, with unresolved D. The CDR3 is 11 amino acids. Germline V gives CDR1 ENHRY, CDR2 SYGVKD. The V end lost 8 bases, the J end lost 3 bases, and 7 bases lay between the germline ends. The CDR3 region has the DNA TGTGCCATCCGGGAGGACACTGAAGCTTTCTTT. Translation gives CAIREDTEAFF.

The chain couples TRBV7-9 to TRBJ1-1; 12 nucleotides line up with TRBD1. The CDR3 sequence is 18 residues long. Germline trimming cut 1 base from V and 6 bases from J; bases unmatched to any gene: 12. Germline V gene sequence: CDR1 SEHNR, CDR2 FQNEAQ (reference sequence). The CDR3 nucleotides read TGTGCCAGCAGCTTAGACGATAGTTCGGGGACAGGGGGCCCTGAAGCTTTCTTT. Translated, it gives CASSLDDSSGTGGPEAFF.

The V and J genes are TRBV6-5 and TRBJ2-3, with TRBD1 matching 8 bases. Per germline, CDR1 MNHEY and CDR2 SVGAGI. V was clipped by 4 bases and J by 4 bases; unmatched bases: 7. CDR3 length: 15 residues. The CDR3 DNA follows: TGTGCCAGCAGTTTCGGACAGGGTGGGGCAGATACGCAGTATTTT. Translation gives CASSFGQGGADTQYF.

The chain has TRBV15 and TRBJ1-5; no clear D gene. The CDR3 is 15 residues long. Trimming shortened V by 0 bases and J by 3 bases, and 9 bases separated the two germline ends. Germline V CDR1 and CDR2: LNHNV, YYDKDF (reference sequence). This CDR3 is CATSRDREFNQPQHF. CDR3 sequence (DNA): TGTGCCACCAGCAGAGATCGGGAGTTCAATCAGCCCCAGCATTTT.

The chain is built from TRBV28 and TRBJ2-2; perhaps TRBD2 as D (6 bases). Deletions cut 3 bases from V and 0 bases from J, with 8 bases between. Germline V CDR1 and CDR2: MDHEN, SYDVKM. The CDR3 totals 15 residues. CDR3 in DNA: TGTGCCAGCAGTTTTCCGGGGGCGAACACCGGGGAGCTGTTTTTT. Amino acid sequence: CASSFPGANTGELFF.

The V gene is TRBV28, the J gene TRBJ1-1; D gene ambiguous. This CDR3 contains 12 residues. Germline V gives CDR1 MDHEN, CDR2 SYDVKM. V lost 1 base and J 2 bases, leaving 2 bases between the germline ends. CDR3 sequence: CASSLSNTEAFF. The CDR3 coding sequence is TGTGCCAGCAGTTTATCAAACACTGAAGCTTTCTTT.

This chain connects TRBV5-8 to TRBJ2-7; D remains ambiguous. Germline CDR1 SGHTS, CDR2 YDEGEE. This CDR3 contains 11 residues. V was clipped by 4 bases and J by 1 base, with 3 bases between them. CDR3 sequence reads: CASSQSYEQYF. The CDR3 DNA reads as TGTGCCAGCAGCCAGTCCTACGAGCAGTACTTC.

V is TRBV6-5 and J is TRBJ1-6, with TRBD1 matching over 8 bases. Germline V lookup: CDR1 MNHEY, CDR2 SVGAGI. This CDR3 is 15 amino acids long. After removal of 6 bases from V and 5 bases from J, the junction contained 6 bases not matched to a gene. The CDR3 DNA follows: TGTGCCAGCAGCTATGGACAGGGCGATAATTCACCCCTCCACTTT. Protein product: CASSYGQGDNSPLHF.

V usage is TRBV21-1 and J usage is TRBJ2-7; TRBD2, the D gene given by the table, was not confirmed from the DNA. TRBV21-1 constitutes a pseudogene. The CDR3 extends over 14 amino acids. CDR3 coding DNA: TGTGCCAGGGCGACTAGCGGGGTCCCCTACGAGCAGTACTTC. It encodes CARATSGVPYEQYF.

The chain links TRBV7-6 to TRBJ2-7; maybe TRBD2 (6 bases). V lost 5 bases and J 1 base, leaving 18 bases between the germline ends. CDR1 is SGHVS, CDR2 FNYEAQ, per germline. The CDR3 totals 16 residues. CDR3 in DNA: TGTGCCAGCAGCCCCTTTCTGGAGGGCAGGTCCTACGAGCAGTACTTC. This codes for CASSPFLEGRSYEQYF.

This sequence joins TRBV5-5 and TRBJ2-5; TRBD2 is a possible D gene (5 bases). This CDR3 contains 13 residues. The germline CDR1 and CDR2 sequences are SGHKS and YYEKEE (reference sequence). V lost 4 bases and J 3 bases, leaving 10 bases between the germline ends. The CDR3 reads CASSLPGEETQYF. CDR3 in DNA: TGTGCCAGCAGCCTCCCCGGGGAAGAGACCCAGTACTTC.

The chain has TRBV2 and TRBJ2-7, with TRBD1 matching over 8 bases. The CDR3 has 11 residues. With V trimmed by 6 bases and J by 5 bases, 0 bases remained unmatched. CDR1 and CDR2 from the germline V gene are SNHLY and FYNNEI. CDR3 nucleotide sequence: TGTGCCAGCAGGGACAGGGACGAGCAGTACTTC. This gives the protein CASRDRDEQYF.

This rearrangement joins TRBV5-6 to TRBJ2-5, with D uncertain. Germline V gives CDR1 SGHDT, CDR2 YYEEEE. The CDR3 consists of 14 residues. V was trimmed by 0 bases and J by 0 bases, leaving 6 bases between them. The CDR3 sequence is CASSLGSYQETQYF. CDR3 DNA: TGTGCCAGCAGCTTGGGTAGTTACCAAGAGACCCAGTACTTC.

The J gene is TRBJ1-5, the V gene TRBV18; 8 bases align to TRBD1. This CDR3 is 16 amino acids long. Germline loops: CDR1 KGHSH, CDR2 LQKENI. After removal of 3 bases from V and 1 base from J, the junction contained 5 bases not matched to a gene. The CDR3 coding sequence is TGTGCCAGCTCACCGACAGGGGCTCGGAGCAATCAGCCCCAGCATTTT. This translates into CASSPTGARSNQPQHF.

The chain has TRBV5-5 and TRBJ2-1, with 7 positions matching TRBD1. Trimming took 4 bases from V and 7 from J; bases not matched to a gene: 2. The CDR3 is 12 amino acids. CDR1 SGHKS and CDR2 YYEKEE come from the germline V gene (reference sequence). The CDR3 coding sequence is TGTGCCAGCAGCCCGACAGGGAATGAGCAGTTCTTC. Residues: CASSPTGNEQFF.

This clone came up once. The V call is TRBV18, the J call TRBJ1-2; 7 bases match TRBD1. In germline, CDR1 is KGHSH, CDR2 LQKENI. Unmatched junction bases numbered 9, after V lost 2 bases and J lost 0 bases. CDR3 size: 17 residues. The CDR3 DNA is TGTGCCAGCTCACCAGGACAGGAGTTGTACTCTAACTATGGCTACACCTTC. Translation gives CASSPGQELYSNYGYTF.

The genes are TRBV5-1 and TRBJ1-1; no clear D gene. The CDR3 has 14 residues. Germline assignment: CDR1 SGHRS and CDR2 YFSETQ. Trimming stripped 0 bases from V and 6 bases from J, with 12 bases between. CDR3 bases: TGCGCCAGCAGCTTGGACAGCCCTGTCCCTGAAGCTTTCTTT. It translates to CASSLDSPVPEAFF.

The chain links TRBV18 to TRBJ1-5, with 7 bases identical to TRBD1. This CDR3 has 14 amino acids. The V gene's germline CDR1 is KGHSH and CDR2 LQKENI. Germline trimming cut 4 bases from V and 8 bases from J; bases unmatched to any gene: 8. In DNA, the CDR3 is TGTGCCAGCTCACTGAACAGGGGACGGGAGCCCCAGCATTTT. Translation gives CASSLNRGREPQHF.

The rearrangement joins TRBV30 to TRBJ2-5; 11 nucleotides match TRBD1. Germline V gene lookup returns CDR1 GTSNPN and CDR2 SVGIG (reference sequence). The CDR3 spans 13 residues. V dropped 5 bases and J dropped 4; count of bases not matched to a gene: 3. The CDR3 spells CAWGDRGRETQYF. Written as DNA, the CDR3 is TGTGCCTGGGGGGACAGGGGGAGAGAGACCCAGTACTTC.

The rearrangement uses TRBV30 and TRBJ2-1; 12 bases map to TRBD2. The germline gives CDR1 GTSNPN, CDR2 SVGIG (reference sequence). V shed 0 bases and J 6 bases; nucleotides not matched to a gene: 3. This CDR3 contains 15 residues. CDR3 residues: CAWSVLAGGPNEQFF. The CDR3 DNA reads TGTGCCTGGAGTGTACTAGCGGGGGGCCCCAATGAGCAGTTCTTC.

The genes are TRBV19 and TRBJ2-2, with 9 bases aligning to TRBD2. Germline V lookup: CDR1 LNHDA, CDR2 SQIVND (reference sequence). This CDR3 contains 15 residues. V shed 7 bases, J shed 3 bases, and the junction held 6 bases outside the gene matches. The CDR3 DNA follows: TGTGCCAGTAATCCAGCGGGGGGAGACACCGGGGAGCTGTTTTTT. Residues: CASNPAGGDTGELFF.

The J gene is TRBJ1-2, the V gene TRBV27, with D unresolved. Germline V lookup: CDR1 MNHEY, CDR2 SMNVEV (reference sequence). V gave up 6 bases and J gave up 4 bases, with 15 bases separating them. This CDR3 has 14 amino acids. CDR3 amino acids: CASSAEGRAYGYTF. The CDR3 DNA sequence: TGTGCCAGCAGCGCAGAAGGGAGAGCCTATGGCTACACCTTC.

The chain combines TRBV28 with TRBJ1-2; D unclear. The CDR3 extends over 14 amino acids. Germline V gene lookup returns CDR1 MDHEN and CDR2 SYDVKM. Trimming took off 10 bases at V and 7 bases at J, with 22 bases between the two ends. The CDR3: CAMSPRSYFGGYTF. CDR3 DNA: TGTGCCATGAGCCCCCGGAGTTATTTTGGTGGCTACACCTTC.

J is TRBJ1-5 and V is TRBV15; a possible D gene is TRBD1 (6 bases). CDR1 and CDR2 from the germline V gene are LNHNV and YYDKDF (reference sequence). V lost 5 bases to trimming and J lost 6 bases, with 11 bases between them. The CDR3 loop spans 13 amino acids. The CDR3 sequence: CATSHREGQPQHF. The CDR3 DNA sequence: TGTGCCACCAGCCACAGGGAGGGTCAGCCCCAGCATTTT.

CDR3 DNA sequence: TGTGCCAGCAGTTCCCCCGCCAGCGGGAGCGAGACCCAGTACTTC. This sequence encodes CASSSPASGSETQYF. V is TRBV28 and J is TRBJ2-5, with TRBD2 matching 8 bases. The junction had 9 bases not matched to a gene; V was cut back by 4 bases and J by 5 bases. CDR3 length equals 15 residues. Looked up from germline, CDR1 is MDHEN and CDR2 is SYDVKM.